This entry concerns a single T cell receptor beta chain. Profiled with immunoSEQ multiplex PCR; TCRdb holds only in-frame clones, not every one. In the table there are just over 50,000 clones, roughly 87% of which are singletons. This entry belongs to a study of blood T cell repertoires in COVID-19. As for the study in general: T cells, B-cell-depleted T cells, or PBMCs supplied cDNA or gDNA.

Trimming took 2 bases from V and 4 from J, leaving 14 bases between them. Germline assignment: CDR1 SGHDN and CDR2 FVKESK. The CDR3 has 15 residues. The chain recombines TRBV14 with TRBJ1-2; D not resolved. This TCR was recovered from a human donor with active COVID-19. The donor label of this sample is uncertain. Sequenced material: peripheral blood. The CDR3 sequence is CASSQIPGVSYGYTF. CDR3 DNA: TGTGCCAGCAGCCAAATCCCCGGGGTTTCCTATGGCTACACCTTC.